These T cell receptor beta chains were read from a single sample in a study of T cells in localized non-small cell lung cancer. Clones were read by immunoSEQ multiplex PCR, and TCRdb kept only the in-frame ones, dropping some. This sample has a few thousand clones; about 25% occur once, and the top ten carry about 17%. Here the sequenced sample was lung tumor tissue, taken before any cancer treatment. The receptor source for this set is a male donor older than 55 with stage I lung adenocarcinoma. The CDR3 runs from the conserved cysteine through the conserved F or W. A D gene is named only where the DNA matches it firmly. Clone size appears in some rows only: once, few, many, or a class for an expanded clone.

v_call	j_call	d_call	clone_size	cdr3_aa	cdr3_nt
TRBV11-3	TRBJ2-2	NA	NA	CASSLDRLNTGELFF	TGTGCCAGCAGCTTAGACAGGCTGAACACCGGGGAGCTGTTTTTT
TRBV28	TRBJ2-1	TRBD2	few	CAGLAGGSSYNEQFF	TGTGCCGGGTTAGCGGGAGGGTCCTCCTACAATGAGCAGTTCTTC
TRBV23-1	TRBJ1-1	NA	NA	CASSQRMNTEAFF	TGCGCCAGCAGCCAACGGATGAACACTGAAGCTTTCTTT
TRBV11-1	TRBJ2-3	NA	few	CASSQSHSTDTQYF	TGTGCCAGCAGCCAATCCCACAGCACAGATACGCAGTATTTT
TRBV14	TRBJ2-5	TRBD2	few	CASSQGPAGFQETQYF	TGTGCCAGCAGCCAAGGCCCAGCGGGGTTCCAAGAGACCCAGTACTTC
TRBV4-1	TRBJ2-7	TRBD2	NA	CASSRGLAGDEQYF	TGCGCCAGCAGCCGTGGACTAGCGGGGGACGAGCAGTACTTC
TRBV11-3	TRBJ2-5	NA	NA	CASSKGPTYQETQYF	TGTGCCAGCAGCAAGGGACCGACGTACCAAGAGACCCAGTACTTC
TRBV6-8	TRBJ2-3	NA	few	CASSRKGTYGTQYF	TGTGCCAGCAGCCGGAAGGGGACTTATGGTACGCAGTATTTT
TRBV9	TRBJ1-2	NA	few	CASSGETGPGYTF	TGTGCCAGCAGTGGCGAGACAGGTCCCGGCTACACCTTC
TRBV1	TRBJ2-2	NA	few	CASSQELGWRNTGELFF	TGCGCCAGCAGCCAAGAATTGGGCTGGCGGAACACCGGGGAGCTGTTTTTT
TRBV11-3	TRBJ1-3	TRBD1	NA	CASSITGTGTGNTIYF	TGTGCCAGCAGCATCACCGGGACAGGGACTGGAAACACCATATATTTT
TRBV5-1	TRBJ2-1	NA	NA	CASSPEGLGLIDNEQFF	TGCGCCAGCAGCCCCGAAGGTTTAGGATTGATTGACAATGAGCAGTTCTTC
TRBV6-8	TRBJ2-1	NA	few	CASSSLAVASYNEQFF	TGTGCCAGCAGTTCCCTCGCGGTAGCCTCCTACAATGAGCAGTTCTTC
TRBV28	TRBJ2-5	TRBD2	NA	CASSLNVGAGEVETQYF	TGTGCCAGCAGTTTAAATGTTGGAGCGGGAGAAGTGGAGACCCAGTACTTC
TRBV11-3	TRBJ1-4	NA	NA	CASSRKGVDEKLFF	TGTGCCAGCAGCCGCAAGGGCGTCGACGAAAAACTGTTTTTT
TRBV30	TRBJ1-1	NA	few	CAWSVFSATEAFF	TGTGCCTGGAGTGTGTTTTCGGCTACTGAAGCTTTCTTT
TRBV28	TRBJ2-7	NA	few	CASSLGGQPYEQYF	TGTGCCAGCAGTTTGGGGGGCCAACCCTACGAGCAGTACTTC
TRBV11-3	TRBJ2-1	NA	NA	CASSLFGWASRKNEQFF	TGTGCCAGCAGCTTATTCGGTTGGGCGAGTAGAAAAAATGAGCAGTTCTTC
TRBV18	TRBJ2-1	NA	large	CASSPPEQGAYNEQFF	TGTGCCAGCTCACCACCGGAACAGGGCGCCTACAATGAGCAGTTCTTC
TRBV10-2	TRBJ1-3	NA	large	CASSEDTGAGNTIYF	TGCGCCAGCAGTGAAGATACGGGGGCTGGAAACACCATATATTTT
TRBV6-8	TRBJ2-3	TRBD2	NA	CASSDRGLASTDTQYF	TGTGCCAGCAGTGACCGCGGACTAGCCTCCACAGATACGCAGTATTTT
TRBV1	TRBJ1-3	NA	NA	CASSQEHTRGIGNTIYF	TGCGCCAGCAGCCAAGAACATACGAGGGGCATAGGAAACACCATATATTTT
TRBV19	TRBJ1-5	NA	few	CASSSWEGQPQHF	TGTGCCAGTAGTTCCTGGGAGGGTCAGCCCCAGCATTTT
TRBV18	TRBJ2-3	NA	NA	CASSPTGTGLWSTQYF	TGTGCCAGCTCACCAACCGGCACAGGGTTATGGAGTACGCAGTATTTT
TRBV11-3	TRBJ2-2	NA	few	CASSFKLSGGELFF	TGTGCCAGCAGCTTTAAGCTGTCGGGAGGGGAGCTGTTTTTT
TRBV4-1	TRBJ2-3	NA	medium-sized	CASSQDHSTDTQYF	TGCGCCAGCAGCCAAGATCACAGCACAGATACGCAGTATTTT
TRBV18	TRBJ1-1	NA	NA	CASSPSTDSYTEAFF	TGTGCCAGCTCACCGTCCACAGACAGTTACACTGAAGCTTTCTTT
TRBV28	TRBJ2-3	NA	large	CASAFGADTDTQYF	TGTGCCAGTGCGTTTGGGGCGGACACAGATACGCAGTATTTT
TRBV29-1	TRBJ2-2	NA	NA	CSAEGGGGELFF	TGCAGTGCCGAGGGTGGCGGCGGGGAGCTGTTTTTT